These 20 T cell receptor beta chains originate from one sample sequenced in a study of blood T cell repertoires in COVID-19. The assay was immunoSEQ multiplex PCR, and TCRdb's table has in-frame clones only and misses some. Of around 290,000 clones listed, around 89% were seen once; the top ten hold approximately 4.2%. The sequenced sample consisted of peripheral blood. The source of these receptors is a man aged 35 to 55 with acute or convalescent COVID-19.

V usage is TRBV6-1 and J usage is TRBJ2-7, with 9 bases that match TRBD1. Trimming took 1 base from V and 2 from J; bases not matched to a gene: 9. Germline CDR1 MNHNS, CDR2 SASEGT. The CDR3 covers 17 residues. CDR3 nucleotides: TGTGCCAGCAGTGAAGAGCCCCCGGGACAGGGACCCTACGAGCAGTACTTC. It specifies CASSEEPPGQGPYEQYF.

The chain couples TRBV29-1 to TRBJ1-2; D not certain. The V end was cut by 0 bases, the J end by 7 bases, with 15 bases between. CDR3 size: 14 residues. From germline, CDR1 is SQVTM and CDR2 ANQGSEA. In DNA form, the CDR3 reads TGCAGCGTTGAAGACAGAGGCTGGGCGGGTGGCTACACCTTC. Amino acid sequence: CSVEDRGWAGGYTF.

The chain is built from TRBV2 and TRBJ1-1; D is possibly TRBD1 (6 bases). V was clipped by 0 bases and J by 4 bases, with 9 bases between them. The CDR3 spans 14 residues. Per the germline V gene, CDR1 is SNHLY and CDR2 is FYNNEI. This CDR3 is CASSEAQGVTEAFF. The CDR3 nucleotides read TGTGCCAGCAGTGAAGCACAGGGCGTCACTGAAGCTTTCTTT.

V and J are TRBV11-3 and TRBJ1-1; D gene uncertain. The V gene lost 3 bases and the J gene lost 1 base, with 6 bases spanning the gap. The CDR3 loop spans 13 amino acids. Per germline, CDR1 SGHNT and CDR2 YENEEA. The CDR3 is CASSFQSNTEAFF. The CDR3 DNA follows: TGTGCCAGCAGCTTTCAGTCGAACACTGAAGCTTTCTTT.

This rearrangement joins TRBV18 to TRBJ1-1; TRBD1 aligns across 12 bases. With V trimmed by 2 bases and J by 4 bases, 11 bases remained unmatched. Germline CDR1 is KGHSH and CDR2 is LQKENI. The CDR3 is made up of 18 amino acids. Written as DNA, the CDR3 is TGTGCCAGCTCACCAGGACTGGGACAGGGGGCCCTTCGCACTGAAGCTTTCTTT. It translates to CASSPGLGQGALRTEAFF.

CDR3 DNA sequence: TGTGCCAGTCGGGAGCCAAAGAACACTGAAGCTTTCTTT. Protein: CASREPKNTEAFF. The V and J genes are TRBV19 and TRBJ1-1; the D is unclear. Trimming took off 8 bases at V and 1 base at J, with 11 bases between the two ends. The CDR3 loop spans 13 amino acids. CDR1 is LNHDA and CDR2 is SQIVND in the germline V gene (reference sequence).

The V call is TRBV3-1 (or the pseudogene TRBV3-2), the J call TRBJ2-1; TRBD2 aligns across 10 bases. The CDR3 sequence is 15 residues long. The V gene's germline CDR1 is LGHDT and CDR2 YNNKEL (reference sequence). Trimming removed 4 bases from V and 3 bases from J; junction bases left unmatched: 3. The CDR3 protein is CASSPLAGDYNEQFF. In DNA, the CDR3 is TGTGCCAGCAGCCCCCTAGCGGGGGACTACAATGAGCAGTTCTTC.

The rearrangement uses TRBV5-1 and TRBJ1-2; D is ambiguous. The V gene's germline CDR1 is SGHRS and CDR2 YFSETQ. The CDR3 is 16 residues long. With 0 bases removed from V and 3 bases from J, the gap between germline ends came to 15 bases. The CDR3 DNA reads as TGCGCCAGCAGCTTGGCCACCTCGGCGGCCGACTATGGCTACACCTTC. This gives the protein CASSLATSAADYGYTF.

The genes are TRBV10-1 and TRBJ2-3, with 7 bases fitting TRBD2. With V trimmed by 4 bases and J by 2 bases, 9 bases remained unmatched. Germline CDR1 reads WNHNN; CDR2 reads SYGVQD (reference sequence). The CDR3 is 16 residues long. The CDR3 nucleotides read TGCGCCAGCAGTGGGGTCCCTAGCGGATACACAGATACGCAGTATTTT. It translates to CASSGVPSGYTDTQYF.

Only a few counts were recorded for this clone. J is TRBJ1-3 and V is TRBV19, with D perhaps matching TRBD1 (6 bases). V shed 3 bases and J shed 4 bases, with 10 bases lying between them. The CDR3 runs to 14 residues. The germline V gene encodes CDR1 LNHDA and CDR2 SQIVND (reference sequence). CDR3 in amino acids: CASSIGRGGNTIYF. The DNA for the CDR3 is TGTGCCAGTAGTATTGGCAGGGGAGGAAACACCATATATTTT.

Here the CDR3 reads CASSLDRVGTGELFF. CDR3 nucleotides: TGTGCCAGCAGCTTGGACAGGGTAGGAACCGGGGAGCTGTTTTTT. The chain has TRBV5-5 and TRBJ2-2; TRBD1 might be the D (6 bases). Germline CDR1 SGHKS, CDR2 YYEKEE (reference sequence). The length of the CDR3 is 15 residues. The V gene lost 0 bases and the J gene lost 5 bases, with 11 bases spanning the gap.

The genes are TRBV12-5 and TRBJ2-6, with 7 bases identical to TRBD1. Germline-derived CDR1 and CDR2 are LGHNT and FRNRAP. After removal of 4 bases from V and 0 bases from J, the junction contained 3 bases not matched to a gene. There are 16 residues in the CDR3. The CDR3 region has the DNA TGTGCTAGTGGTTCGGACAGGCCCTCTGGGGCCAACGTCCTGACTTTC. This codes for CASGSDRPSGANVLTF.

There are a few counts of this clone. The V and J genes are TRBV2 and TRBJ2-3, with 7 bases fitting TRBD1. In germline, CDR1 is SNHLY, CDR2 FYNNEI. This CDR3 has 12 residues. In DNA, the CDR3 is TGTGCGGGGACAGTAAGCACAGATACGCAGTATTTT. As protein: CAGTVSTDTQYF. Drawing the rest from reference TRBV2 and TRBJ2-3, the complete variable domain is EPEVTQTPSHQVTQMGQEVILRCVPISNHLYFYWYRQILGQKVEFLVSFYNNEISEKSEIFDDQFSVERPDGSNFTLKIRSTKLEDSAMYFCAGTVSTDTQYFGPGTRLTVL.

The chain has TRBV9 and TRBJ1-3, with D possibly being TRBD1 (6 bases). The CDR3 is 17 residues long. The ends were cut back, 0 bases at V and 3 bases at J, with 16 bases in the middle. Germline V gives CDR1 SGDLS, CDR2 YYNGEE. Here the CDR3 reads CASSVASAGDFGNTIYF. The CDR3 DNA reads TGTGCCAGCAGCGTAGCATCGGCAGGGGATTTTGGAAACACCATATATTTT.

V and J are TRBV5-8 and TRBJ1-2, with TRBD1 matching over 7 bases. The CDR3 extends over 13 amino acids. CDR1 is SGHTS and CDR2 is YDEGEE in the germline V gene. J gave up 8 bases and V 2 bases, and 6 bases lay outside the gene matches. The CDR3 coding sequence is TGTGCCAGCAGCTTAGGAGGGGGCGACGGCTACACCTTC. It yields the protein CASSLGGGDGYTF.

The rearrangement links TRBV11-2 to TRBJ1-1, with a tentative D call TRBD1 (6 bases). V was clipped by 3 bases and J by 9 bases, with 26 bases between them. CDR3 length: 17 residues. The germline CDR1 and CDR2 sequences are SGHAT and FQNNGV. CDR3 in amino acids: CASSLERYGRGTNKAFF. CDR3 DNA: TGTGCCAGCAGCTTGGAGAGGTATGGCAGGGGTACTAATAAAGCTTTCTTT.

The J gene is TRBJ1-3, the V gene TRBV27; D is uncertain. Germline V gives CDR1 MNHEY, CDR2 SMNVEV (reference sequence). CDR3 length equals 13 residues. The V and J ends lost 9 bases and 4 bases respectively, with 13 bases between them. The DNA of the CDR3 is TGTGCCAGTTCAACGGGATTCGGAAACACCATATATTTT. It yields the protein CASSTGFGNTIYF.

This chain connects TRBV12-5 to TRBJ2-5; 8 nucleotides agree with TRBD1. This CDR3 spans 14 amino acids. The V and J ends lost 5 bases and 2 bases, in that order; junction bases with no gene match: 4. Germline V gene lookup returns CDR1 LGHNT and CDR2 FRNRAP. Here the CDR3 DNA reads TGTGCTAGTGGTCTCGGACAGGGTCAAGAGACCCAGTACTTC. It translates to CASGLGQGQETQYF.

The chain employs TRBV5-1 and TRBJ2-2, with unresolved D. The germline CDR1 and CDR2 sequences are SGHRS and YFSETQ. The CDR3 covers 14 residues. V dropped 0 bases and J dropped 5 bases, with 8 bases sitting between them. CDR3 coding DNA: TGCGCCAGCAGCTTGGATACTATGACCGGGGAGCTGTTTTTT. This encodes CASSLDTMTGELFF.

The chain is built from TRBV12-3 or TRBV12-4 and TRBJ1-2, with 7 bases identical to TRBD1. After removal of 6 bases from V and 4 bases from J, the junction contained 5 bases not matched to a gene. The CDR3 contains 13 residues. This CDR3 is CASSRQGPYGYTF. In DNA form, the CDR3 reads TGTGCCAGCAGCCGACAGGGACCCTATGGCTACACCTTC.